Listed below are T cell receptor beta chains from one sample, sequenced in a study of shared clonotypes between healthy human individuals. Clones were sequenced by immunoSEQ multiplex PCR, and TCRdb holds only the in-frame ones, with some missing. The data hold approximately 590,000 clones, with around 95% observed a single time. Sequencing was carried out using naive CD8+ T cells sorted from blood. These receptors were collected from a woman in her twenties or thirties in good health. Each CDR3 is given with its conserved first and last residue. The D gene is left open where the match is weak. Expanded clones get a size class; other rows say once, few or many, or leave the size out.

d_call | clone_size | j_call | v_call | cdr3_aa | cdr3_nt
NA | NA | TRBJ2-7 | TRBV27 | CASSLSAGSAYEQYF | TGTGCCAGCAGTTTAAGTGCCGGGTCGGCCTACGAGCAGTACTTC
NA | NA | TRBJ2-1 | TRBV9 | CASSASARDEQFF | TGTGCCAGCAGCGCTAGTGCTAGGGATGAGCAGTTCTTC
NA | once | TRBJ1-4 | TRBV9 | CASRASENEKLFF | TGTGCCAGCAGGGCCTCAGAGAATGAAAAACTGTTTTTT
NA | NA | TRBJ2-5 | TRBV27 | CASSLSNVGETQYF | TGTGCCAGCAGTTTATCGAATGTTGGGGAGACCCAGTACTTC
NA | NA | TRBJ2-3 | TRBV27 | CASSPNTDTQYF | TGTGCCAGCAGTCCCAACACAGATACGCAGTATTTT
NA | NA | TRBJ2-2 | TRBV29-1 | CSVVDYNTGELFF | TGCAGCGTAGTGGACTATAACACCGGGGAGCTGTTTTTT
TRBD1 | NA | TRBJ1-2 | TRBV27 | CASRTGSHGYTF | TGTGCCAGTCGGACAGGTTCCCATGGCTACACCTTC
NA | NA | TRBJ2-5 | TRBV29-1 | CSVARAPDRGQETQYF | TGCAGCGTCGCACGCGCCCCGGACAGAGGCCAAGAGACCCAGTACTTC
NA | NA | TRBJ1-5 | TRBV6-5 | CASSYSTGGRPQHF | TGTGCCAGCAGTTACTCGACGGGGGGACGGCCCCAGCATTTT
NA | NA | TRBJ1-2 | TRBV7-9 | CASSLVSGYTF | TGTGCCAGCAGCTTAGTCAGTGGCTACACCTTC
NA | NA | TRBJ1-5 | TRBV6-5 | CASSYGEGGQPQHF | TGTGCCAGCAGTTATGGGGAAGGGGGGCAGCCCCAGCATTTT
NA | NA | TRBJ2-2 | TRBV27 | CATQSSTRGRFRAGELFF | TGTGCCACCCAATCATCCACCCGGGGGCGGTTTAGGGCCGGGGAGCTGTTTTTT
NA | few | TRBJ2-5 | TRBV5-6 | CASSTTSQETQYF | TGTGCCAGCAGCACAACAAGTCAAGAGACCCAGTACTTC
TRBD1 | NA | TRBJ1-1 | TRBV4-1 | CASSQETGVDTEAFF | TGCGCCAGCAGCCAAGAGACAGGGGTTGACACTGAAGCTTTCTTT
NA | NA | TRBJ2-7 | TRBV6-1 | CASSNGYEQYF | TGTGCCAGCAGCAATGGGTACGAGCAGTACTTC
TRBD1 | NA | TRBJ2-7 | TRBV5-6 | CATSRGTGLLGSYEQYF | TGTGCCACCTCTAGGGGGACAGGGCTTTTAGGGTCCTACGAGCAGTACTTC
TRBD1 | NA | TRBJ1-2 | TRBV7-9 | CASSSRAGTGGEFGYTF | TGTGCCAGCAGCTCCAGAGCCGGGACAGGGGGCGAGTTTGGCTACACCTTC
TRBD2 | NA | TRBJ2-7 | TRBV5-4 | CASSLVAGGLGEQYF | TGTGCCAGCAGCTTGGTCGCGGGAGGATTGGGCGAGCAGTACTTC
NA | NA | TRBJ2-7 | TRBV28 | CASRGSYEQYF | TGTGCCAGCCGAGGCTCCTACGAGCAGTACTTC
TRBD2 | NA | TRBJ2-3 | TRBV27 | CASSSHLAGADTQYF | TGTGCCAGCAGTTCACATCTAGCGGGAGCAGATACGCAGTATTTT
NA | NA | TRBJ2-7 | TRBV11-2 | CASSLAADYEQYF | TGTGCCAGCAGCTTAGCGGCTGACTACGAGCAGTACTTC
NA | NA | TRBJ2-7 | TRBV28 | CASSSFKRSPYEQYF | TGTGCCAGCAGTTCTTTTAAGCGAAGCCCCTACGAGCAGTACTTC
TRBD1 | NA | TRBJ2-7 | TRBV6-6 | CASRDRGPEQYF | TGTGCCAGCCGGGACAGGGGCCCCGAGCAGTACTTC